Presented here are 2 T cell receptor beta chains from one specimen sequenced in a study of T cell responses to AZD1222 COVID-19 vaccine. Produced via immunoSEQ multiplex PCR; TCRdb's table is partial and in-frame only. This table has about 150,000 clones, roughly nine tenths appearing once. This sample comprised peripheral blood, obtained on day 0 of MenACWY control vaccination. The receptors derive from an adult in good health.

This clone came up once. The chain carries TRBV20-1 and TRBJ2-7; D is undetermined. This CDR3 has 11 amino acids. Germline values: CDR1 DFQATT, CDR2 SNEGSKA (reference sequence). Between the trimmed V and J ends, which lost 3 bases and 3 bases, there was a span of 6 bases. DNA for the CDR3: TGCAGTGCTAGGACTCACTACGAGCAGTACTTC. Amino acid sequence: CSARTHYEQYF.

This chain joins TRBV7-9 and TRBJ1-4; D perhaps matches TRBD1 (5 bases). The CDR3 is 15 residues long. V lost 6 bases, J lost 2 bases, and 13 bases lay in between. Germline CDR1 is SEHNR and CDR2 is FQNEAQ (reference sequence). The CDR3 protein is CASRPIRQTNEKLFF. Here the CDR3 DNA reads TGTGCCAGCAGGCCGATTAGACAGACTAATGAAAAACTGTTTTTT.